One and the same sample provided the 27 T cell receptor beta chains below, sequenced in a study of T-cell memory formation after mild COVID-19. In TCRdb, the 5' RACE reads were re-called with MiXCR into one record per CDR3 protein. This sample has some 150,000 distinct CDR3 sequences, with 15% to 20% found just once. The sample taken for sequencing was PBMCs or a T cell subset sorted from them (not recorded which). The receptor set was obtained from an adult woman who had mild COVID-19 (a few samples of this study predate the infection). Cell type and time point are not known.

This clonotype has just a few counts. This chain links TRBV3-1 with TRBJ2-7, with D hard to call. The CDR3 has 12 residues. Trimming stripped 0 bases from V and 4 bases from J, with 4 bases between. From germline, CDR1 is LGHDT and CDR2 YNNKEL (reference sequence). CDR3 sequence reads: CASSQDRYEQYF. The CDR3 nucleotides are TGTGCCAGCAGCCAAGATCGGTACGAGCAGTACTTC.

V is TRBV11-2 and J is TRBJ1-1, with D unclear. Germline lookup yields CDR1 SGHAT and CDR2 FQNNGV. The CDR3 has 10 residues. The V and J ends lost 8 bases and 5 bases respectively, with 6 bases between them. The CDR3 DNA is TGTGCCAGCTCTGGTACTGAAGCTTTCTTT. It specifies CASSGTEAFF.

CDR3 amino acids: CASSLSSGDEQYF. In DNA form, the CDR3 reads TGTGCCAGCAGCCTATCTTCAGGGGACGAGCAGTACTTC. The genes are TRBV3-1 and TRBJ2-7, with a weak D call TRBD1 (6 bases). The CDR3 loop spans 13 amino acids. Trimming took 4 bases from V and 5 from J, leaving 12 bases between them. The V gene's germline CDR1 is LGHDT and CDR2 YNNKEL (reference sequence).

Only a few counts were recorded for this clonotype. The CDR3 protein is CASSLALQRDRGEAFF. Written as DNA, the CDR3 is TGTGCCAGCAGCTTAGCCTTACAACGGGACAGGGGTGAAGCTTTCTTT. The V call is TRBV7-9, the J call TRBJ1-1; 10 bases are a match to TRBD1. Germline CDR1 is SEHNR and CDR2 is FQNEAQ (reference sequence). V shed 0 bases, J shed 7 bases, and the junction held 8 bases outside the gene matches. The CDR3 runs 16 residues. The full variable domain, rest sourced from reference TRBV7-9 and TRBJ1-1, is DTGVSQNPRHKITKRGQNVTFRCDPISEHNRLYWYRQTLGQGPEFLTYFQNEAQLEKSRLLSDRFSAERPKGSFSTLEIQRTEQGDSAMYLCASSLALQRDRGEAFFGQGTRLTVV.

V and J are TRBV29-1 and TRBJ1-1, with unresolved D. V shed 2 bases and J shed 4 bases, with 17 bases lying between them. The CDR3 length is 15 residues. The germline V gene has CDR1 SQVTM and CDR2 ANQGSEA. The chain's CDR3 is CSVERDGSPSTEAFF. In nucleotides, the CDR3 is TGCAGCGTTGAAAGAGATGGATCGCCGAGCACTGAAGCTTTCTTT.

V is TRBV7-8 and J is TRBJ2-3; 7 bases agree with TRBD2. Germline V gene data show CDR1 as SGHVS and CDR2 as FQNEAQ. This CDR3 spans 15 amino acids. The ends lost 1 base at V and 3 bases at J; junction bases unmatched: 4. CDR3 sequence reads: CASSLDGGGTDTQYF. For the CDR3, the DNA is TGTGCCAGCAGCTTAGACGGGGGAGGGACAGATACGCAGTATTTT.

The table lists this clonotype with a few counts. V is TRBV24-1 and J is TRBJ2-3, with 7 positions matching TRBD1. V shed 1 base, J shed 5 bases, and the junction held 5 bases outside the gene matches. The CDR3 is 15 residues long. CDR1 KGHDR and CDR2 SFDVKD come from the germline V gene. CDR3 bases: TGTGCCACCAGTGATTTCAGGGGGTATGGAGATACGCAGTATTTT. It yields the protein CATSDFRGYGDTQYF.

Many counts were recorded for this clonotype. This chain connects TRBV7-3 to TRBJ2-5; 8 bases map to TRBD2. The CDR3 sequence is 16 residues long. Germline-derived CDR1 and CDR2 are SGHTA and FQGTGA. Losses at the gene ends were 0 bases for V and 4 bases for J; bases not matched to a gene: 7. The CDR3 sequence: CASSLTRTSGTETQYF. The CDR3 DNA is TGTGCCAGCAGCTTAACGCGAACTAGCGGCACAGAGACCCAGTACTTC.

V gene TRBV5-1 combines with J gene TRBJ1-3; D is unresolved. There are 15 residues in the CDR3. CDR1 is SGHRS and CDR2 is YFSETQ in the germline V gene. The V gene lost 0 bases and the J gene lost 3 bases, with 10 bases spanning the gap. The CDR3 loop reads CASSLDSSYGNTIYF. The CDR3, as DNA: TGCGCCAGCAGCTTGGACAGCTCTTATGGAAACACCATATATTTT.

This clonotype was counted only a few times. The chain links TRBV7-2 to TRBJ2-1; 13 bases agree with TRBD2. Germline V CDR1 and CDR2: SGHTA, FQGNSA. Germline trimming cut 5 bases from V and 9 bases from J; bases unmatched to any gene: 4. This CDR3 spans 14 amino acids. CDR3 bases: TGTGCCAGCAGCCCAGGACTAGCGGGAGTTGAGCAGTTCTTC. This gives the protein CASSPGLAGVEQFF.

This clonotype was recorded a few times. The chain uses TRBV7-9 and TRBJ2-7, with D perhaps assigned TRBD1 or TRBD2 (5 bases each). V lost 2 bases and J 7 bases, leaving 18 bases between the germline ends. Germline CDR1 reads SEHNR; CDR2 reads FQNEAQ (reference sequence). This CDR3 comprises 15 residues. The CDR3 DNA reads as TGTGCCAGCAGCTTACGAGGGGTAACCCTGGGGGAGCAGTACTTC. This sequence encodes CASSLRGVTLGEQYF.

The sample holds a few counts of this clonotype. The chain recombines TRBV4-2 with TRBJ1-4; tentative D call: TRBD1 (5 bases). CDR3 length: 15 residues. V lost 0 bases and J 6 bases, leaving 11 bases between the germline ends. CDR1 and CDR2 (germline): LGHNA, YNFKEQ. The CDR3 spells CASSQEAGRDEKLFF. Written as DNA, the CDR3 is TGTGCCAGCAGCCAAGAAGCGGGGCGCGATGAAAAACTGTTTTTT.

The rearrangement joins TRBV30 to TRBJ1-1; D is ambiguous. Trimming left V 4 bases short and J 8 bases short, with 11 bases between. Germline CDR1 reads GTSNPN; CDR2 reads SVGIG (reference sequence). This CDR3 region has 11 residues. The CDR3 sequence is CAWTPKIEAFF. In DNA form, the CDR3 reads TGTGCCTGGACTCCGAAGATAGAAGCTTTCTTT.

This sequence joins TRBV21-1 and TRBJ2-1; the table calls TRBD2, which could not be checked here. TRBV21-1 is noted as a pseudogene. The length of the CDR3 is 15 residues. Here the CDR3 DNA reads TGTGCCAGCAGCAACTCAGGGCTGGAGGACAATGAGCAGTTCTTC. It translates to CASSNSGLEDNEQFF.

This clonotype was recorded at least ten times. The chain is built from TRBV27 and TRBJ2-5; 8 positions match TRBD1. Per the germline V gene, CDR1 is MNHEY and CDR2 is SMNVEV (reference sequence). The CDR3 runs to 14 residues. Trimming at V came to 6 bases and at J to 5 bases, leaving 8 bases not matched to a gene. In nucleotides, the CDR3 is TGTGCCAGCAGGCCCGACAGGGGTTCGGAGACCCAGTACTTC. This gives the protein CASRPDRGSETQYF.

The chain joins TRBV5-1 to TRBJ2-7; the match to TRBD2 covers 10 bases. This CDR3 spans 15 amino acids. The V gene end was trimmed by 0 bases and the J gene end by 5 bases; junction bases not matched to a gene: 5. Per germline, CDR1 SGHRS and CDR2 YFSETQ. The DNA for the CDR3 is TGCGCCAGCAGCTTGGAAACTAGCGGGGCCCACGAGCAGTACTTC. This translates into CASSLETSGAHEQYF.

The chain joins TRBV20-1 to TRBJ2-3, with 14 bases lining up with TRBD2. The CDR3 length is 15 residues. Trimming cost V 3 bases and J 5 bases; bases outside gene matches: 4. Germline CDR1 is DFQATT and CDR2 is SNEGSKA (reference sequence). CDR3 protein: CSARGTSGGKDTQYF. The DNA of the CDR3 is TGCAGTGCTAGGGGGACTAGCGGGGGAAAAGATACGCAGTATTTT.

This sequence joins TRBV7-6 and TRBJ2-5; TRBD2 aligns across 7 bases. The CDR3 loop spans 17 amino acids. V lost 4 bases and J lost 6; bases outside the gene matches: 17. Germline lookup yields CDR1 SGHVS and CDR2 FNYEAQ. For the CDR3, the DNA is TGTGCCAGCAGCTCCTATGGGGGGGGGAAAACGCAGCAGACCCAGTACTTC. This sequence encodes CASSSYGGGKTQQTQYF.

The sample holds a few counts of this clonotype. The rearrangement links TRBV7-9 to TRBJ1-3; D is unclear. In germline, CDR1 is SEHNR, CDR2 FQNEAQ (reference sequence). Trimming pared 5 bases from V and 1 base from J, leaving 6 bases between. CDR3 length equals 13 residues. The CDR3 sequence: CASSHSSGNTIYF. DNA for the CDR3: TGTGCCAGCAGCCACTCTTCTGGAAACACCATATATTTT.

This chain uses TRBV2 with TRBJ1-4; TRBD1 matches at 10 bases. CDR3 length: 16 amino acids. Germline lookup yields CDR1 SNHLY and CDR2 FYNNEI. Trimming removed 5 bases from V and 8 bases from J; junction bases left unmatched: 11. CDR3 sequence reads: CASSSRDRGEREKLFF. As DNA, the CDR3 is TGTGCCAGCAGTAGCCGGGACAGGGGAGAGAGAGAAAAACTGTTTTTT.

The genes are TRBV2 and TRBJ2-7; D perhaps matches TRBD1 (5 bases). V gave up 4 bases and J gave up 7 bases, with 11 bases separating them. Germline lookup yields CDR1 SNHLY and CDR2 FYNNEI. CDR3 size: 12 residues. The CDR3 region is CASSVAGLEQYF. CDR3 sequence (DNA): TGTGCCAGCAGTGTGGCAGGGCTAGAGCAGTACTTC.

The CDR3 sequence is CASSWRNTEAFF. The CDR3 bases are TGTGCCAGCAGCTGGCGGAACACTGAAGCTTTCTTT. The gene calls are TRBV5-4 and TRBJ1-1; D remains ambiguous. V lost 3 bases and J lost 1, with 4 bases in between. This CDR3 contains 12 residues. CDR1 and CDR2 from the germline V gene are SGHNT and YYREEE (reference sequence). The whole variable domain, remainder taken from reference TRBV5-4 and TRBJ1-1, is ETGVTQSPTHLIKTRGQQVTLRCSSQSGHNTVSWYQQALGQGPQFIFQYYREEENGRGNFPPRFSGLQFPNYSSELNVNALELDDSALYLCASSWRNTEAFFGQGTRLTVV.

This clonotype was counted between two and nine times. The chain joins TRBV5-1 to TRBJ2-1; TRBD1 matches 11 bases. The V gene end was trimmed by 0 bases and the J gene end by 9 bases; junction bases not matched to a gene: 8. The CDR3 covers 16 residues. Germline V gene lookup returns CDR1 SGHRS and CDR2 YFSETQ. The CDR3 region is CASSLVPGTGGFEQFF. The CDR3 DNA is TGCGCCAGCAGCTTGGTACCCGGGACAGGGGGTTTTGAGCAGTTCTTC.

The chain recombines TRBV7-3 with TRBJ2-1; D is possibly TRBD2 (6 bases). Germline V gives CDR1 SGHTA, CDR2 FQGTGA. Deletions cut 2 bases from V and 4 bases from J, with 15 bases between. This CDR3 region has 16 residues. The CDR3 bases are TGTGCCAGCAGCTTACAAGGGGCGGGACCGTACAATGAGCAGTTCTTC. This sequence encodes CASSLQGAGPYNEQFF.

This clonotype was seen a few times. The chain uses TRBV7-9 and TRBJ2-2, with 7 bases that match TRBD2. The CDR3 spans 14 residues. V dropped 6 bases and J dropped 6; count of bases not matched to a gene: 7. Germline V gives CDR1 SEHNR, CDR2 FQNEAQ (reference sequence). The CDR3 sequence: CASRPIRGAGELFF. CDR3 bases: TGTGCCAGCAGACCTATCCGGGGGGCCGGGGAGCTGTTTTTT.

The sample holds a few counts of this clonotype. The chain links TRBV3-1 to TRBJ2-3; TRBD1 agrees at 7 bases. V was pared by 4 bases and J by 9 bases, with 7 bases of the junction left unmatched. This CDR3 has 13 amino acids. The V gene's germline CDR1 is LGHDT and CDR2 YNNKEL (reference sequence). In nucleotides, the CDR3 is TGTGCCAGCAGCCTGACGCGACAGGGAACGCAGTATTTT. As protein: CASSLTRQGTQYF.

This clonotype was recorded a few times. J is TRBJ1-1 and V is TRBV7-8; possibly TRBD1 for D (5 bases). The germline CDR1 and CDR2 sequences are SGHVS and FQNEAQ. CDR3 size: 14 residues. V dropped 1 base and J dropped 4 bases, with 10 bases sitting between them. The CDR3 loop is CASSLGRVATEAFF. The CDR3 DNA reads as TGTGCCAGCAGCTTAGGCAGGGTAGCCACTGAAGCTTTCTTT.